These 15 T cell receptor beta chains were all obtained from the same sample, sequenced in a study of T cell repertoires in ileal Crohn's disease. The time point is: inflamed ileum from the surgical specimen. Only in-frame clones appear in the TCRdb table, and some are missing; sequencing was by immunoSEQ multiplex PCR. The sample has roughly 13,000 clones; less than 80% are singletons. Sequences were obtained from ileal tissue. Receptors originate from an adult with Crohn's disease.

The rearrangement joins TRBV12-5 to TRBJ2-5; TRBD2 matches at 8 bases. Germline trimming cut 5 bases from V and 2 bases from J; bases unmatched to any gene: 4. The CDR3 is 14 residues long. The V gene's germline CDR1 is LGHNT and CDR2 FRNRAP. Here the CDR3 DNA reads TGTGCTAGTGGTCACGGGGGGGGACAAGAGACCCAGTACTTC. Translating gives CASGHGGGQETQYF.

The chain links TRBV2 to TRBJ2-7, with TRBD1 identical over 10 bases. The CDR3 is 14 residues long. With V trimmed by 4 bases and J by 6 bases, 6 bases remained unmatched. Germline values: CDR1 SNHLY, CDR2 FYNNEI. The CDR3, as DNA: TGTGCCAGCAGTGTACAAGGGACAGGGGCCGAGCAGTACTTC. Translated: CASSVQGTGAEQYF.

The V gene is TRBV25-1, the J gene TRBJ1-2; 7 positions match TRBD1. With V trimmed by 4 bases and J by 4 bases, 3 bases remained unmatched. Germline V gene sequence: CDR1 MGHDK, CDR2 SYGVNS. The CDR3 runs to 13 residues. This CDR3 is CASSGGGSYGYTF. DNA for the CDR3: TGTGCCAGCAGTGGAGGGGGCTCCTATGGCTACACCTTC.

The V gene is TRBV7-2, the J gene TRBJ2-4; D gene unclear. Looked up from germline, CDR1 is SGHTA and CDR2 is FQGNSA. This CDR3 region has 12 residues. Trimming cost V 1 base and J 6 bases, with 4 bases left between them. CDR3 amino acids: CASSLEGNIQYF. The CDR3 DNA follows: TGTGCCAGCAGCTTAGAGGGAAACATTCAGTACTTC. The full variable domain, completed using reference TRBV7-2 and TRBJ2-4, is GAGVSQSPSNKVTEKGKDVELRCDPISGHTALYWYRQSLGQGLEFLIYFQGNSAPDKSGLPSDRFSAERTGGSVSTLTIQRTQQEDSAVYLCASSLEGNIQYFGAGTRLSVL.

This rearrangement joins TRBV18 to TRBJ1-2; D not certain. V lost 2 bases, J lost 2 bases, and 9 bases lay in between. Germline values: CDR1 KGHSH, CDR2 LQKENI. This CDR3 region has 14 residues. The CDR3 nucleotides are TGTGCCAGCTCACCATGGACGGGGAACTATGGCTACACCTTC. Translating gives CASSPWTGNYGYTF.

The chain carries TRBV10-3 and TRBJ2-7; D gene uncertain. Trimming removed 0 bases at V and 0 bases at J, with 9 bases between. The CDR3 runs to 15 residues. Germline V lookup: CDR1 ENHRY, CDR2 SYGVKD. CDR3 DNA: TGTGCCATCAGTGAGTCTAAGTGGAGCTCCTACGAGCAGTACTTC. This translates into CAISESKWSSYEQYF.

This rearrangement joins TRBV7-3 to TRBJ2-7, with D maybe TRBD2 (6 bases). CDR1 SGHTA and CDR2 FQGTGA come from the germline V gene. Deletions cut 1 base from V and 2 bases from J, with 15 bases between. The CDR3 is made up of 16 amino acids. The CDR3 DNA reads TGTGCCAGCAGCTTAAGAGGAGGGGATCCCACCTACGAGCAGTACTTC. Translating gives CASSLRGGDPTYEQYF.

This chain joins TRBV6-4 and TRBJ1-2; no definite D call. This CDR3 region has 13 residues. Germline CDR1 and CDR2: MRHNA and SNTAGT. Trimming cost V 7 bases and J 3 bases, with 12 bases left between them. The CDR3 DNA sequence: TGTGCCAGCACCCACACGTTGGACTATGGCTACACCTTC. This translates into CASTHTLDYGYTF.

The genes are TRBV30 and TRBJ1-2; TRBD1 is a possible D gene (6 bases). Trimming removed 3 bases from V and 8 bases from J, with 19 bases in between. Per germline, CDR1 GTSNPN and CDR2 SVGIG (reference sequence). This CDR3 comprises 14 residues. CDR3 protein: CAWSGTLLSGGYTF. CDR3 sequence (DNA): TGTGCCTGGAGCGGGACATTGTTGTCGGGGGGCTACACCTTC.

Comment on this clone: Within the sample, other DNA sequences also encode this same CDR3. J is TRBJ2-5 and V is TRBV6-1; tentative D call: TRBD1 (5 bases). V was cut by 7 bases and J by 2 bases, with 11 bases left in between. Germline assignment: CDR1 MNHNS and CDR2 SASEGT. The CDR3 has 13 amino acids. In DNA form, the CDR3 reads TGTGCCAGCACCCAGGGTGGGCAAGAGACCCAGTACTTC. It yields the protein CASTQGGQETQYF.

The CDR3 here is CASSLTGDRAEAFF. In DNA, the CDR3 is TGCGCCAGCAGCTTGACAGGGGACAGGGCTGAAGCTTTCTTT. The J gene is TRBJ1-1, the V gene TRBV5-1; TRBD1 matches 9 bases. With V trimmed by 1 base and J by 6 bases, 4 bases remained unmatched. CDR3 length: 14 residues. CDR1 and CDR2 (germline): SGHRS, YFSETQ.

This chain joins TRBV11-1 and TRBJ1-2; D is ambiguous. Per germline, CDR1 SGHAT and CDR2 FQDESV (reference sequence). The V end was cut by 1 base, the J end by 5 bases, with 5 bases between. The CDR3 is 12 amino acids. CDR3 protein: CASSLGLYGYTF. For the CDR3, the DNA is TGTGCCAGCAGCTTAGGGCTTTATGGCTACACCTTC.

The chain carries TRBV10-2 and TRBJ2-2, with unresolved D. The CDR3 sequence is 12 residues long. Germline-derived CDR1 and CDR2 are WSHSY and SAAADI. Trimming stripped 5 bases from V and 6 bases from J, with 7 bases between. The CDR3 DNA reads as TGCGCCAGCAGTTCAACCCCCGGGGAGCTGTTTTTT. It yields the protein CASSSTPGELFF.

The chain combines TRBV6-1 with TRBJ1-2; 7 bases match TRBD1. Trimming at V came to 3 bases and at J to 7 bases, leaving 8 bases not matched to a gene. Germline values: CDR1 MNHNS, CDR2 SASEGT. The CDR3 consists of 14 residues. Here the CDR3 DNA reads TGTGCCAGCAGTGAGACAGGGTCCGAAGGTGGCTACACCTTC. As protein: CASSETGSEGGYTF.

The rearrangement links TRBV29-1 to TRBJ2-5; 9 bases line up with TRBD2. CDR1 SQVTM and CDR2 ANQGSEA come from the germline V gene. The CDR3 is 15 residues long. With V trimmed by 5 bases and J by 0 bases, 7 bases remained unmatched. This CDR3 reads CSVIPLAGYQETQYF. For the CDR3, the DNA is TGCAGCGTTATACCTCTAGCGGGGTACCAAGAGACCCAGTACTTC.